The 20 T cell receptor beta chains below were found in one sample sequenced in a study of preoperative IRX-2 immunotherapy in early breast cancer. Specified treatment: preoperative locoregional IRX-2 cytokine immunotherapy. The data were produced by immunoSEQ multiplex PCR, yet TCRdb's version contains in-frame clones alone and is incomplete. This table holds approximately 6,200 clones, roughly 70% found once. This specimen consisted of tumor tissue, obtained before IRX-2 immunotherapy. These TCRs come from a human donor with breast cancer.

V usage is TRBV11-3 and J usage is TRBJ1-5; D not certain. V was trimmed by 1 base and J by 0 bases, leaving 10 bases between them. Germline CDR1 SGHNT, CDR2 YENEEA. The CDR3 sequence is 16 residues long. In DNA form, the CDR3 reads TGTGCCAGCAGCTTAGTAGTCGGGAATAGCAATCAGCCCCAGCATTTT. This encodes CASSLVVGNSNQPQHF.

The CDR3 sequence: CASSMVTSGYNEQFF. CDR3 coding DNA: TGTGCCAGTAGTATGGTGACTAGCGGATACAATGAGCAGTTCTTC. The chain has TRBV19 and TRBJ2-1, with TRBD2 matching over 9 bases. The trim removed 3 bases at V and 4 bases at J, leaving 4 bases unmatched. The V gene's germline CDR1 is LNHDA and CDR2 SQIVND (reference sequence). The CDR3 covers 15 residues.

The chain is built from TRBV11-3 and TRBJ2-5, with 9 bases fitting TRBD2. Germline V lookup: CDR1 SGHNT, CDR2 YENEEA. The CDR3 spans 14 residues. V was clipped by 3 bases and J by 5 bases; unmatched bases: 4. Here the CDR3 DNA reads TGTGCCAGCAGCTTGGGACTAGCCATGGAGACCCAGTACTTC. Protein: CASSLGLAMETQYF.

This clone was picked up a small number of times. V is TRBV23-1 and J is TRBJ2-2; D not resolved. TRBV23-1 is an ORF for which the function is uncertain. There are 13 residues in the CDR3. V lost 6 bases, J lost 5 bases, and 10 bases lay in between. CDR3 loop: CASRSSITGELFF. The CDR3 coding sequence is TGCGCCAGCAGAAGTAGCATAACCGGGGAGCTGTTTTTT.

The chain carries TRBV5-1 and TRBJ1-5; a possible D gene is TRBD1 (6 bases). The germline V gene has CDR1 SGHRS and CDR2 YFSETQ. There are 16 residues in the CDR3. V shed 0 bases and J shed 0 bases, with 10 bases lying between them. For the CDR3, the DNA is TGCGCCAGCAGCTTGGGTACAGGGAATAGCAATCAGCCCCAGCATTTT. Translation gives CASSLGTGNSNQPQHF.

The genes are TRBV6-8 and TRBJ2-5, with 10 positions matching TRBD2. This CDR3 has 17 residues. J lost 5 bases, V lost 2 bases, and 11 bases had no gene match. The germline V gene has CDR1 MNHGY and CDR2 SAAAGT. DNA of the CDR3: TGTGCCAGCAGTTACCCGAAGCGGGGGGGCCCTCGGGAGACCCAGTACTTC. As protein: CASSYPKRGGPRETQYF.

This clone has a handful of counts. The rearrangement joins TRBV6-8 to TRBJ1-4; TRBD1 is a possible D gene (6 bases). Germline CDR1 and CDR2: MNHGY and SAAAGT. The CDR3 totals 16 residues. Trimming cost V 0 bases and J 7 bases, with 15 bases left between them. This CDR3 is CASSYSSGQGGEKLFF. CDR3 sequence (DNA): TGTGCCAGCAGTTACTCGTCGGGACAAGGTGGTGAAAAACTGTTTTTT.

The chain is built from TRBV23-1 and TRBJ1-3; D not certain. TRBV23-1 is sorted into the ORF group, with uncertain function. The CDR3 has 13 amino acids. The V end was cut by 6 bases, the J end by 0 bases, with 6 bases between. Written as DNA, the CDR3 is TGCGCCAGCAGCTCTGGCTCTGGAAACACCATATATTTT. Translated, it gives CASSSGSGNTIYF.

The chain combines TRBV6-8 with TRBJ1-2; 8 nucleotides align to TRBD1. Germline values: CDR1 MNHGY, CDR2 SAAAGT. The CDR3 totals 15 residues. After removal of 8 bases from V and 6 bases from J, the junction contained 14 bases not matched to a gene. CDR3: CASGTGGLERDGYTF. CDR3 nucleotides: TGTGCCAGCGGTACAGGGGGACTTGAAAGGGATGGCTACACCTTC.

This CDR3 is CASSFLGQGFTEAFF. The CDR3 bases are TGCGCCAGCAGCTTCCTCGGGCAGGGGTTCACTGAAGCTTTCTTT. The chain carries TRBV5-1 and TRBJ1-1; the D gene is possibly TRBD1 (6 bases). The CDR3 has 15 residues. Germline values: CDR1 SGHRS, CDR2 YFSETQ. V dropped 2 bases and J dropped 4 bases, with 15 bases sitting between them.

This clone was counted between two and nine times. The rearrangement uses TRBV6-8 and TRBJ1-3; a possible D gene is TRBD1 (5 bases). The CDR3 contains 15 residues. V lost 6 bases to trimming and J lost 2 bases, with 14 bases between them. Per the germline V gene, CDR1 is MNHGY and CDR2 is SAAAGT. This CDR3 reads CASRGGWDAGNTIYF. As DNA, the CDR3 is TGTGCCAGCAGGGGAGGGTGGGACGCTGGAAACACCATATATTTT.

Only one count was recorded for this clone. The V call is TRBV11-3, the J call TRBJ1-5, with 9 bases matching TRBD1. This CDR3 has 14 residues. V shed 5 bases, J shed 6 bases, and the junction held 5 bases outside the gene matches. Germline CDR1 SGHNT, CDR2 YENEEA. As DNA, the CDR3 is TGTGCCAGCAGCCGGGACAGGGAGAGTCAGCCCCAGCATTTT. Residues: CASSRDRESQPQHF. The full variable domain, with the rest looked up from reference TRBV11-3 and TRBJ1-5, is EAGVVQSPRYKIIEKKQPVAFWCNPISGHNTLYWYLQNLGQGPELLIRYENEEAVDDSQLPKDRFSAERLKGVDSTLKIQPAELGDSAVYLCASSRDRESQPQHFGDGTRLSIL.

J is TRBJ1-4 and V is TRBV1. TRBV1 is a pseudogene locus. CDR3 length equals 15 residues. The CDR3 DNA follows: TGCGCCAGCAGCCACCAAGTCGCCATTCTTGAAAAACTGTTTTTT. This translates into CASSHQVAILEKLFF.

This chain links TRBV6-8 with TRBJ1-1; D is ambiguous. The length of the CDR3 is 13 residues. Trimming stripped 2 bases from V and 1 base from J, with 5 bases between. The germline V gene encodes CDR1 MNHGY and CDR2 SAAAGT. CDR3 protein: CASSYKGNTEAFF. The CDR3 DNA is TGTGCCAGCAGTTACAAGGGGAACACTGAAGCTTTCTTT.

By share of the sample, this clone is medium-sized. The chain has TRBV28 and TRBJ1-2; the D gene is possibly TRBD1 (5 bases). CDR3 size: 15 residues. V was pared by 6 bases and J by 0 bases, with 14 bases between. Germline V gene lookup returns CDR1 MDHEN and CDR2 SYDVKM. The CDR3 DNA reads TGTGCCAGCAGAGGTCAGGGAGGTGCTAACTATGGCTACACCTTC. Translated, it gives CASRGQGGANYGYTF.

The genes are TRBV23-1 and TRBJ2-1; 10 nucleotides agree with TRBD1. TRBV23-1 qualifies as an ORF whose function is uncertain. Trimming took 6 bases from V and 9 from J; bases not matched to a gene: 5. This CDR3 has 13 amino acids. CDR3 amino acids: CASSLGQGTEQFF. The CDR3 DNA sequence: TGCGCCAGCAGCTTGGGACAGGGGACTGAGCAGTTCTTC.

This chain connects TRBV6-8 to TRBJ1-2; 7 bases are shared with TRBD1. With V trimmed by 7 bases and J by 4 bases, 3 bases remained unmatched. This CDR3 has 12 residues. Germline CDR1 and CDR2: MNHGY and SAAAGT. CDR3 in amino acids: CASTQGGYGYTF. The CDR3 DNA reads TGTGCCAGCACCCAGGGGGGCTATGGCTACACCTTC.

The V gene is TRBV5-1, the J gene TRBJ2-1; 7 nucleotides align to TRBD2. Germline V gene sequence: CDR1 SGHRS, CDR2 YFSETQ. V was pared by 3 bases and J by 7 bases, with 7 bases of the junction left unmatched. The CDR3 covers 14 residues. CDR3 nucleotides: TGCGCCAGCAGCTCGGGTCCAGCGGGAAATGAGCAGTTCTTC. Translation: CASSSGPAGNEQFF.

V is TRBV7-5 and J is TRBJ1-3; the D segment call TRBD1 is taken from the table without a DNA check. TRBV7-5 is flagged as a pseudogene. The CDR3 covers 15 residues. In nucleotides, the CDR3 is TGTGCCAGCAGGGATAGACAGGGCGGTGGAAACACCATATATTTT. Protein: CASRDRQGGGNTIYF.

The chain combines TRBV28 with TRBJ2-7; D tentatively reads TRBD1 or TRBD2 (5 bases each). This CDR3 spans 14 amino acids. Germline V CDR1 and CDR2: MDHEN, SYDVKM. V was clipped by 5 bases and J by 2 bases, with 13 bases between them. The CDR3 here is CASSPLRGAYEQYF. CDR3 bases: TGTGCCAGCAGTCCCTTACGAGGGGCCTACGAGCAGTACTTC. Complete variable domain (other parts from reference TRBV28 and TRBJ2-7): DVKVTQSSRYLVKRTGEKVFLECVQDMDHENMFWYRQDPGLGLRLIYFSYDVKMKEKGDIPEGYSVSREKKERFSLILESASTNQTSMYLCASSPLRGAYEQYFGPGTRLTVT.